This record covers a single T cell receptor (beta chain). The antigen is undetermined. The purity of all sorted populations exceeded 95%. This entry comes from a study of beta chain features in type 1 diabetes. Study information: What patients shared with healthy donors was a similar profile of age, gender and cell yields. Study-wide results and caveats: An over-representation of cells with high TCR expression could result from cDNA sequencing.

Trimming cost V 4 bases and J 7 bases; bases outside gene matches: 14. Per germline, CDR1 SGHAT and CDR2 FQDESV (reference sequence). There are 16 residues in the CDR3. Every bit of the isolated RNA underwent reverse transcription, so sequencing read expressed TCRB transcripts. Sequencing was performed with immunoSEQ multiplex PCR; in TCRdb, only in-frame clones are kept and a portion is missing. In the table there are 900,000 or so clones, roughly 16% of which are singletons. The source is a woman aged 18-29 years in good health. The sample comprised naive CD4+ T cells from blood. The chain carries TRBV11-1 and TRBJ2-3; 7 bases fit TRBD1. Here the CDR3 reads CASSSRTGLGSNTQYF. CDR3 in DNA: TGTGCCAGCAGCTCGAGGACAGGCCTAGGGTCTAATACGCAGTATTTT.